One sample yielded the 21 T cell receptor beta chains listed below, sequenced in a study of regulatory T cells in long-lasting Graves disease (dated by TCRdb to 2020 to 2022). The sample's time point label is to be understood as: persistent/refractory GD, antithyroid drugs over 5 years with positive TRAb. For both TCR sequencing and RNA sequencing, RNA was extracted from PBMCs using TRIzol. The library was produced with multiplex PCR. The reads were generated on an Illumina HiSeq 4000. iRepertoire HTBI primers and Arm-PCR amplification of CDR3 regions were used to construct TCR beta libraries. The public reads were reprocessed in TCRdb via fastp at Q25 and MiXCR, keeping in-frame beta chains. Identical CDR3 protein sequences are pooled into one entry, listed with their most common genes and DNA. The table for this sample lists 350,000 to 450,000 distinct CDR3 sequences; roughly a fifth of them were counted only once. In total, the top ten clones hold roughly an eighth of the sample.

The sample here was peripheral blood mononuclear cells (PBMCs), taken when the disease was refractory, from a patient treated with antithyroid drugs. Source of these receptors: a female donor with Graves disease.

Worth noting for this clonotype: Its ends do not fully match the called genes, so a read error is possible. V usage is TRBV7-2 and J usage is TRBJ2-7; 7 nucleotides agree with TRBD1. CDR1 is SGHTA and CDR2 is FQGNSA in the germline V gene. The length of the CDR3 is 15 residues. In DNA, the CDR3 is TGTGCAAGCAGCCAAGGACAGGTACTACCCTACGAGCAGCACTTC. This sequence encodes CASSQGQVLPYEQHF.

The chain recombines TRBV5-4 with TRBJ2-2; no clear D. From germline, CDR1 is SGHNT and CDR2 YYREEE (reference sequence). The CDR3 has 14 residues. V was cut by 0 bases and J by 7 bases, with 10 bases left in between. The CDR3 region is CASSLEGYIGELFF. The CDR3 DNA reads as TGTGCCAGCAGCTTGGAGGGTTACATCGGGGAGCTGTTTTTT.

This clonotype has at least ten counts. CDR3 coding DNA: TGTGCCAGCAGCTTAGAGTGGGACAGAGTTTCACCCCTCCACTTT. It codes for CASSLEWDRVSPLHF. The rearrangement uses TRBV11-2 and TRBJ1-6; TRBD1 matches 7 bases. This CDR3 is 15 amino acids long. Trimming cost V 0 bases and J 9 bases; bases outside gene matches: 5. Germline V gene sequence: CDR1 SGHAT, CDR2 FQNNGV.

With regard to this clonotype: A much larger clone lies one base from this, so it may be a read error. V is TRBV15 and J is TRBJ2-6; D is unclear. Germline V lookup: CDR1 LNHNV, CDR2 YYDKDF (reference sequence). The V end was cut by 8 bases, the J end by 0 bases, with 5 bases between. CDR3 length: 13 residues. CDR3 amino acids: CATGGSGANVLTF. The CDR3 coding sequence is TGTGCCACCGGCGGCTCTGGGGCCAACGTCCTGACTTTC.

The table lists this clonotype with many counts. The rearrangement links TRBV6-9 to TRBJ1-2; D unresolved. The CDR3 runs 13 residues. The ends were cut back, 3 bases at V and 3 bases at J, with 8 bases in the middle. Germline V gene sequence: CDR1 MNHGY, CDR2 SVAAGI. CDR3 bases: TGTGCCAGCAGTTACGGCTCCTACTATGGCTACACCTTC. This gives the protein CASSYGSYYGYTF.

The gene calls are TRBV30 and TRBJ2-1; TRBD2 matches at 8 bases. CDR1 is GTSNPN, CDR2 SVGIG, per germline (reference sequence). The V segment lost 4 bases and the J segment 4 bases; nucleotides outside the gene matches: 9. The CDR3 is 15 amino acids. The CDR3 sequence is CAWISSGSLYNEQFF. The CDR3 DNA follows: TGTGCCTGGATTTCCAGCGGGAGTTTGTACAATGAGCAGTTCTTC.

This chain uses TRBV5-1 with TRBJ2-7; possible D gene TRBD2, 5 bases. Germline assignment: CDR1 SGHRS and CDR2 YFSETQ. V lost 0 bases, J lost 2 bases, and 12 bases lay in between. There are 15 residues in the CDR3. This CDR3 is CASSLEPGSTYEQYF. CDR3 nucleotides: TGCGCCAGCAGCTTGGAGCCGGGGAGCACCTACGAGCAGTACTTC.

This clonotype was seen a few times. A much more abundant neighbour one base away suggests this may be a read error. The chain is built from TRBV10-3 and TRBJ2-5; no clear D gene. Between the trimmed V and J ends, which lost 11 bases and 4 bases, there was a span of 11 bases. CDR1 and CDR2 from the germline V gene are ENHRY and SYGVKD. The CDR3 is 11 residues long. The CDR3 nucleotides are TGTGCCGTCACTAACGGAGAGACCCAGTACTTC. This gives the protein CAVTNGETQYF.

For this clonotype: A read error may account for a junction end that differs from germline. The chain employs TRBV7-8 and TRBJ2-4; D remains unclear. CDR3 size: 14 residues. Germline V gene lookup returns CDR1 SGHVS and CDR2 FQNEAQ. CDR3 DNA sequence: TGTGCCAGCAGCGACCTACCTGCCAAAACCATTCAGTACTTC. This encodes CASSDLPAKTIQYF.

There are many counts of this clonotype. The chain recombines TRBV28 with TRBJ1-4; D possibly corresponds to TRBD1 (5 bases). This CDR3 is built from 12 residues. Germline CDR1 and CDR2: MDHEN and SYDVKM. V lost 5 bases and J lost 8, with 9 bases in between. The CDR3 DNA reads as TGTGCCAGCAGTCAGGGAGCCGAAAAACTGTTTTTT. Translated: CASSQGAEKLFF.

A word on this clonotype: The germline gene is not matched at one end of the junction; a read error may be the cause. V gene TRBV28 combines with J gene TRBJ2-4; D remains ambiguous. CDR3 length equals 13 residues. Germline V CDR1 and CDR2: MDHEN, SYDVKM. CDR3 amino acids: CASGFSNENIQYF. For the CDR3, the DNA is TGTGCCAGCGGTTTCAGTAACGAAAACATTCAGTACTTC.

This clonotype was counted ten times or more. The chain uses TRBV2 and TRBJ1-1, with D uncertain. V lost 3 bases to trimming and J lost 2 bases, with 10 bases between them. This CDR3 spans 14 amino acids. Germline V gene lookup returns CDR1 SNHLY and CDR2 FYNNEI. The CDR3, as DNA: TGTGCCAGCAGTGATTGGACGGCTAACACTGAAGCTTTCTTT. Protein sequence: CASSDWTANTEAFF. Variable domain in full (rest from reference TRBV2 and TRBJ1-1): EPEVTQTPSHQVTQMGQEVILRCVPISNHLYFYWYRQILGQKVEFLVSFYNNEISEKSEIFDDQFSVERPDGSNFTLKIRSTKLEDSAMYFCASSDWTANTEAFFGQGTRLTVV.

This clonotype was recorded a few times. This chain links TRBV11-2 with TRBJ2-3; D is tentatively TRBD1 or TRBD2 (6 bases each). V was clipped by 0 bases and J by 6 bases, with 10 bases between them. The CDR3 runs to 14 residues. Germline CDR1 reads SGHAT; CDR2 reads FQNNGV. As DNA, the CDR3 is TGTGCCAGCAGCTTAGATCTAGGGGGGGATACGCAGTATTTT. Its protein is CASSLDLGGDTQYF.

This clonotype was observed at least ten times. The chain couples TRBV5-1 to TRBJ1-1; a possible D gene is TRBD1 (5 bases). Germline V CDR1 and CDR2: SGHRS, YFSETQ. The CDR3 contains 14 residues. The V and J ends lost 4 bases and 0 bases respectively, with 10 bases between them. As DNA, the CDR3 is TGCGCCAGCAGCATTGACAGTTTGAACACTGAAGCTTTCTTT. It is translated as CASSIDSLNTEAFF. Full variable domain (rest looked up from reference TRBV5-1 and TRBJ1-1): KAGVTQTPRYLIKTRGQQVTLSCSPISGHRSVSWYQQTPGQGLQFLFEYFSETQRNKGNFPGRFSGRQFSNSRSEMNVSTLELGDSALYLCASSIDSLNTEAFFGQGTRLTVV.

As to this clonotype: Just one base apart from a much larger clone, this may be a read error. The chain is built from TRBV19 and TRBJ1-5, with TRBD1 identical over 8 bases. CDR1 is LNHDA and CDR2 is SQIVND in the germline V gene (reference sequence). This CDR3 region has 14 residues. The CDR3 region is CASSTGQGDQPRHF. CDR3 in DNA: TGTGCCAGTAGTACCGGACAGGGTGATCAGCCCCGGCATTTT.

This clonotype has just one count. The chain joins TRBV4-1 to TRBJ1-5; D call uncertain. The germline V gene encodes CDR1 MGHRA and CDR2 YSYEKL. This CDR3 has 15 residues. Trimming shortened V by 0 bases and J by 5 bases, and 11 bases separated the two germline ends. The CDR3 coding sequence is TGCGCCAGCAGCCAAGATGTGGGGATCTATCAGCCCCAGCATTTT. Protein sequence: CASSQDVGIYQPQHF.

This clonotype was counted at least ten times. The CDR3 region has the DNA TGTGCCAGCAGTACGCCGAGCGGGAGCAATGAGCAGTTCTTC. It codes for CASSTPSGSNEQFF. The rearrangement links TRBV2 to TRBJ2-1, with 8 bases aligning to TRBD2. The germline CDR1 and CDR2 sequences are SNHLY and FYNNEI. The CDR3 is made up of 14 amino acids. Trimming took 5 bases from V and 6 from J; bases not matched to a gene: 6.

In its sample, this clonotype was seen many times. This rearrangement joins TRBV28 to TRBJ2-7; 8 bases are a match to TRBD2. Trimming at V came to 3 bases and at J to 2 bases, leaving 6 bases not matched to a gene. CDR3 length equals 15 residues. Germline V gene data show CDR1 as MDHEN and CDR2 as SYDVKM. The CDR3 DNA is TGTGCCAGCAGTTTTCAGGTTAGCGGGACCTACGAGCAGTACTTC. It specifies CASSFQVSGTYEQYF.

At least ten counts were recorded for this clonotype. The chain couples TRBV6-2 or TRBV6-3 to TRBJ2-7; 7 bases line up with TRBD2. The germline gives CDR1 MNHEY, CDR2 SVGEGT. V lost 8 bases to trimming and J lost 2 bases; unmatched junction nucleotides: 6. The CDR3 is 13 residues long. DNA for the CDR3: TGTGCCAGCCGGGGGGAGGGCACCTACGAGCAGTACTTC. Translating it yields CASRGEGTYEQYF.

This clonotype was seen repeatedly, ten times or more. The J gene is TRBJ1-1, the V gene TRBV2; D is undetermined. CDR1 and CDR2 (germline): SNHLY, FYNNEI. V was cut by 7 bases and J by 4 bases, with 13 bases left in between. The CDR3 is 13 amino acids. The CDR3 loop is CASIFRSGTEAFF. CDR3 DNA sequence: TGTGCCAGCATTTTCCGTTCCGGCACTGAAGCTTTCTTT.

This rearrangement joins TRBV5-1 to TRBJ1-5, with D possibly TRBD1 on 6 matching bases. The CDR3 runs to 13 residues. The germline V gene encodes CDR1 SGHRS and CDR2 YFSETQ. Trimming left V 1 base short and J 6 bases short, with 8 bases between. CDR3 loop: CASSLSRGQPQHF. The CDR3 nucleotides are TGCGCCAGCAGCTTGTCCAGGGGTCAGCCCCAGCATTTT.